This is a list of T cell receptor beta chains from one sample in a study of shared clonotypes between healthy human individuals. The protocol was immunoSEQ multiplex PCR, while the TCRdb copy is restricted to in-frame clones and leaves out a portion. This table holds about 2 million clones, just under 95% found once. The sequenced sample was naive CD8+ T cells sorted from blood. These TCRs come from a man between 18 and 35 years old in good health. CDR3s include the opening cysteine and the closing phenylalanine or tryptophan. Fields, in order: V gene, J gene, clone size, D gene, CDR3 protein, CDR3 DNA. A D gene is named only where the DNA matches it firmly. Clone size is shown for a subset of rows, as once, few, many or a class of expanded clone.

v_gene: TRBV6-6; j_gene: TRBJ1-4; abundance: -; d_gene: -; CDR3aa: CASSSTFEKLFF; CDR3nt: TGTGCCAGCAGTTCCACCTTCGAGAAACTGTTTTTT
v_gene: TRBV7-9; j_gene: TRBJ2-5; abundance: -; d_gene: -; CDR3aa: CASSSWVGGGTIVQETQYF; CDR3nt: TGTGCCAGCAGCAGTTGGGTGGGCGGGGGCACCATAGTACAAGAGACCCAGTACTTC
v_gene: TRBV4-1; j_gene: TRBJ2-7; abundance: -; d_gene: TRBD2; CDR3aa: CASSLGLGSGEQYF; CDR3nt: TGCGCCAGCAGCCTCGGACTAGGGTCGGGCGAGCAGTACTTC
v_gene: TRBV6-4; j_gene: TRBJ1-2; abundance: -; d_gene: -; CDR3aa: CASSDSGRDRSYGYTF; CDR3nt: TGTGCCAGCAGTGACTCAGGGAGGGATAGGTCTTATGGCTACACCTTC
v_gene: TRBV25-1; j_gene: TRBJ2-1; abundance: -; d_gene: -; CDR3aa: CASSKAGHSYNEQFF; CDR3nt: TGTGCCAGCAGTAAAGCGGGACACTCCTACAATGAGCAGTTCTTC
v_gene: TRBV2; j_gene: TRBJ1-4; abundance: -; d_gene: TRBD1; CDR3aa: CASSDTWTGNEKLFF; CDR3nt: TGTGCCAGCAGTGACACTTGGACAGGGAATGAAAAACTGTTTTTT
v_gene: TRBV7-9; j_gene: TRBJ2-1; abundance: -; d_gene: TRBD2; CDR3aa: CASSPGLAGDNEQFF; CDR3nt: TGTGCCAGCAGCCCCGGACTAGCGGGGGACAATGAGCAGTTCTTC
v_gene: TRBV10-3; j_gene: TRBJ2-5; abundance: -; d_gene: TRBD1; CDR3aa: CAILGGDRALGGQETQYF; CDR3nt: TGTGCCATACTGGGGGGGGACAGGGCCCTCGGGGGCCAAGAGACCCAGTACTTC
v_gene: TRBV6-1; j_gene: TRBJ2-3; abundance: few; d_gene: TRBD1; CDR3aa: CASSRTGKAADTQYF; CDR3nt: TGTGCCAGCAGTCGGACAGGGAAGGCCGCAGATACGCAGTATTTT
v_gene: TRBV10-1; j_gene: TRBJ2-5; abundance: -; d_gene: -; CDR3aa: CASSESLGLSQETQYF; CDR3nt: TGCGCCAGCAGTGAGTCCCTCGGGCTCTCCCAAGAGACCCAGTACTTC
v_gene: TRBV6-5; j_gene: TRBJ2-1; abundance: -; d_gene: -; CDR3aa: CASGYSNNEQFF; CDR3nt: TGTGCCAGCGGGTATTCAAACAATGAGCAGTTCTTC
v_gene: TRBV5-8; j_gene: TRBJ1-4; abundance: -; d_gene: -; CDR3aa: CASSRGANEKLFF; CDR3nt: TGTGCCAGCAGCAGGGGAGCTAATGAAAAACTGTTTTTT
v_gene: TRBV27; j_gene: TRBJ1-1; abundance: -; d_gene: TRBD1; CDR3aa: CASSPLGPGGNTEAFF; CDR3nt: TGTGCCAGCAGTCCCCTCGGGCCAGGGGGCAACACTGAAGCTTTCTTT
v_gene: TRBV13; j_gene: TRBJ2-1; abundance: -; d_gene: TRBD2; CDR3aa: CASSLLAGKNNEQFF; CDR3nt: TGTGCCAGCAGCTTGTTAGCGGGAAAAAACAATGAGCAGTTCTTC
v_gene: TRBV5-1; j_gene: TRBJ2-3; abundance: -; d_gene: TRBD2; CDR3aa: CASSLTSAVTDTQYF; CDR3nt: TGCGCCAGCAGCTTGACTAGCGCGGTCACAGATACGCAGTATTTT
v_gene: TRBV7-9; j_gene: TRBJ2-7; abundance: -; d_gene: -; CDR3aa: CASSSSGSTYEQYF; CDR3nt: TGTGCCAGCAGCTCCTCCGGGTCTACCTACGAGCAGTACTTC
v_gene: TRBV11-2; j_gene: TRBJ2-1; abundance: -; d_gene: TRBD2; CDR3aa: CASSIASGSLYEQFF; CDR3nt: TGTGCCAGCAGCATTGCTAGCGGGAGCCTATATGAGCAGTTCTTC
v_gene: TRBV23-1; j_gene: TRBJ2-7; abundance: -; d_gene: -; CDR3aa: CASSQSSSIILSYEQYF; CDR3nt: TGCGCCAGCAGTCAATCCTCCTCGATAATCCTCTCCTACGAGCAGTACTTC
v_gene: TRBV19; j_gene: TRBJ2-1; abundance: -; d_gene: -; CDR3aa: CASSVKTDNEQFF; CDR3nt: TGTGCCAGTAGTGTTAAGACGGACAATGAGCAGTTCTTC
v_gene: TRBV29-1; j_gene: TRBJ2-2; abundance: few; d_gene: -; CDR3aa: CSVVNTGELFF; CDR3nt: TGCAGCGTTGTCAACACCGGGGAGCTGTTTTTT
v_gene: TRBV11-2; j_gene: TRBJ2-3; abundance: -; d_gene: -; CDR3aa: CASSLGAQGTDTQYF; CDR3nt: TGTGCCAGCAGCTTGGGGGCGCAGGGCACAGATACGCAGTATTTT
v_gene: TRBV11-2; j_gene: TRBJ2-7; abundance: -; d_gene: TRBD2; CDR3aa: CASSLDVAGLYEQYF; CDR3nt: TGTGCCAGCAGCTTAGACGTAGCGGGGCTCTACGAGCAGTACTTC
v_gene: TRBV2; j_gene: TRBJ2-7; abundance: -; d_gene: -; CDR3aa: CASQDVSSYEQYF; CDR3nt: TGTGCCAGCCAGGACGTGAGCTCCTACGAGCAGTACTTC
v_gene: TRBV29-1; j_gene: TRBJ2-1; abundance: -; d_gene: TRBD2; CDR3aa: CSVETRLAVYNEQFF; CDR3nt: TGCAGCGTTGAAACCCGACTAGCGGTCTACAATGAGCAGTTCTTC
v_gene: TRBV27; j_gene: TRBJ2-3; abundance: -; d_gene: -; CDR3aa: CASSLFAGLFTDTQYF; CDR3nt: TGTGCCAGCAGTTTATTCGCGGGGCTTTTTACAGATACGCAGTATTTT
v_gene: TRBV7-9; j_gene: TRBJ1-2; abundance: -; d_gene: -; CDR3aa: CASSLGDRGYGYTF; CDR3nt: TGTGCCAGCAGCCTGGGTGACCGGGGCTATGGCTACACCTTC
v_gene: TRBV5-1; j_gene: TRBJ2-7; abundance: -; d_gene: -; CDR3aa: CASSFEGWVYEQYF; CDR3nt: TGCGCCAGCAGCTTCGAGGGTTGGGTATACGAGCAGTACTTC
v_gene: TRBV5-1; j_gene: TRBJ2-7; abundance: -; d_gene: -; CDR3aa: CASSLLSPMFEQYF; CDR3nt: TGCGCCAGCAGTTTGTTGAGTCCGATGTTCGAGCAGTACTTC
v_gene: TRBV27; j_gene: TRBJ2-6; abundance: -; d_gene: -; CDR3aa: CASTTVGVSGANVLTF; CDR3nt: TGTGCCAGCACCACGGTAGGGGTCTCTGGGGCCAACGTCCTGACTTTC
v_gene: TRBV19; j_gene: TRBJ1-2; abundance: few; d_gene: TRBD1; CDR3aa: CASSPQGGDYGYTF; CDR3nt: TGTGCCAGTAGTCCCCAGGGGGGGGACTATGGCTACACCTTC
v_gene: TRBV5-6; j_gene: TRBJ2-1; abundance: -; d_gene: TRBD1; CDR3aa: CASSLGQGWGSYNEQFF; CDR3nt: TGTGCCAGCAGCCTCGGACAGGGATGGGGCTCCTACAATGAGCAGTTCTTC
v_gene: TRBV30; j_gene: TRBJ1-1; abundance: -; d_gene: -; CDR3aa: CAWTYWTENTEAFF; CDR3nt: TGTGCCTGGACCTACTGGACAGAGAACACTGAAGCTTTCTTT
v_gene: TRBV7-9; j_gene: TRBJ2-3; abundance: -; d_gene: TRBD2; CDR3aa: CASSLATGGGPTDTQYF; CDR3nt: TGTGCCAGCAGCTTAGCTACCGGCGGGGGGCCCACAGATACGCAGTATTTT
v_gene: TRBV7-8; j_gene: TRBJ2-3; abundance: -; d_gene: TRBD2; CDR3aa: CASSDKLAGVTDTQYF; CDR3nt: TGTGCCAGCAGCGACAAACTAGCGGGAGTAACAGATACGCAGTATTTT
v_gene: TRBV28; j_gene: TRBJ2-1; abundance: -; d_gene: -; CDR3aa: CASSLRRDFYNEQFF; CDR3nt: TGTGCCAGCAGCCTAAGGCGGGACTTCTACAATGAGCAGTTCTTC
v_gene: TRBV27; j_gene: TRBJ2-3; abundance: -; d_gene: TRBD2; CDR3aa: CASSFRGGAVDTQYF; CDR3nt: TGTGCCAGCAGTTTTCGCGGGGGGGCCGTAGATACGCAGTATTTT
v_gene: TRBV9; j_gene: TRBJ2-1; abundance: -; d_gene: TRBD2; CDR3aa: CASSVLAGPYNEQFF; CDR3nt: TGTGCCAGCAGCGTTCTAGCGGGGCCCTACAATGAGCAGTTCTTC
v_gene: TRBV15; j_gene: TRBJ2-5; abundance: once; d_gene: -; CDR3aa: CATSREEGRNTETQYF; CDR3nt: TGTGCCACCAGCAGAGAGGAGGGGAGGAATACAGAGACCCAGTACTTC
v_gene: TRBV4-1; j_gene: TRBJ2-3; abundance: -; d_gene: -; CDR3aa: CASSQGVVGDTQYF; CDR3nt: TGCGCCAGCAGCCAAGGGGTGGTCGGAGATACGCAGTATTTT
v_gene: TRBV29-1; j_gene: TRBJ2-7; abundance: -; d_gene: TRBD2; CDR3aa: CSPKFRGAYEQYF; CDR3nt: TGCAGCCCGAAGTTCCGGGGGGCCTACGAGCAGTACTTC
v_gene: TRBV9; j_gene: TRBJ2-1; abundance: -; d_gene: -; CDR3aa: CASTGSSYNEQFF; CDR3nt: TGTGCCAGCACCGGAAGCTCCTACAATGAGCAGTTCTTC
v_gene: TRBV7-9; j_gene: TRBJ2-7; abundance: -; d_gene: -; CDR3aa: CASSLNPHGDSYEQYF; CDR3nt: TGTGCCAGCAGCTTAAACCCCCACGGGGACTCCTACGAGCAGTACTTC